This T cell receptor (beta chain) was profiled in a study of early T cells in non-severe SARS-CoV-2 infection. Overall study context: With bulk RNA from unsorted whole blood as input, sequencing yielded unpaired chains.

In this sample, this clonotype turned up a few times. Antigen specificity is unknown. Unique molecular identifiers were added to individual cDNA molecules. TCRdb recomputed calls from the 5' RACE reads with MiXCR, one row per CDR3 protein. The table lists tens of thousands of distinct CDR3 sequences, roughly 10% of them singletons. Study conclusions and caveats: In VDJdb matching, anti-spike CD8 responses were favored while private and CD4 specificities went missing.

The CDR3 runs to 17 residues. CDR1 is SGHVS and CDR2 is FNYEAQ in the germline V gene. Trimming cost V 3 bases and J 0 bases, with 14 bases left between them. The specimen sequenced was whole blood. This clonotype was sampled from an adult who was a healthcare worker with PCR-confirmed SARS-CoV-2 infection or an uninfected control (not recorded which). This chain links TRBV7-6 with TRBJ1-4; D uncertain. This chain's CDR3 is CASSFQGAGATNEKLFF. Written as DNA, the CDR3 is TGTGCCAGCAGCTTTCAAGGCGCTGGGGCAACTAATGAAAAACTGTTTTTT.